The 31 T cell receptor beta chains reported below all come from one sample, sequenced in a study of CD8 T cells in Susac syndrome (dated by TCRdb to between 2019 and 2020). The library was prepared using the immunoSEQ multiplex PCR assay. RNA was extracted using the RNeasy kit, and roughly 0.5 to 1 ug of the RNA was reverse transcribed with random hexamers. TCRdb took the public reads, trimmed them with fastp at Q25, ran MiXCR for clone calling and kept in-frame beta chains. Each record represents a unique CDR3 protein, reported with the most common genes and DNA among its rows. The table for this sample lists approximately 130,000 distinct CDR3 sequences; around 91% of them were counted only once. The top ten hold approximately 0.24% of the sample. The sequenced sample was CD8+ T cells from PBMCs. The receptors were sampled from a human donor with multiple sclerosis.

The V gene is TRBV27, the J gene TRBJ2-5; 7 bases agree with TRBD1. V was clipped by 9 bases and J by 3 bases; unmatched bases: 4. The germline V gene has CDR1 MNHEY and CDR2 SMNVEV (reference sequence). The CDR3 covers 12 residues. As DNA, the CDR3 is TGTGCCAGTTGGGACAGAGAAGAGACCCAGTACTTC. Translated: CASWDREETQYF.

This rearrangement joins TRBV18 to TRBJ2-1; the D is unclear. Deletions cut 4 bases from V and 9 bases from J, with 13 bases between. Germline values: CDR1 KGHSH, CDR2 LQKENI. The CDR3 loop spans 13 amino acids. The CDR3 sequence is CASSQWPGSEQFF. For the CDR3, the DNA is TGTGCCAGCTCACAGTGGCCCGGATCTGAGCAGTTCTTC.

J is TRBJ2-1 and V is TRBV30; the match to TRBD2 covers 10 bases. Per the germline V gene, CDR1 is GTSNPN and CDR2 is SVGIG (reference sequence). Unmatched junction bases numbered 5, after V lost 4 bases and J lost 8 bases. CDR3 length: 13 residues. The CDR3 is CAWNVAGGYEQFF. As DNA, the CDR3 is TGTGCCTGGAACGTAGCGGGAGGCTATGAGCAGTTCTTC.

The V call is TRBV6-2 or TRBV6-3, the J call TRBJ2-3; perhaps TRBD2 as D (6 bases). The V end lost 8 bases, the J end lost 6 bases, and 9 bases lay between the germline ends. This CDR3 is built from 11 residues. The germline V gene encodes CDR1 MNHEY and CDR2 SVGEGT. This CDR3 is CASRAGDTQYF. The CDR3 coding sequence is TGTGCCAGCCGTGCGGGGGATACGCAGTATTTT.

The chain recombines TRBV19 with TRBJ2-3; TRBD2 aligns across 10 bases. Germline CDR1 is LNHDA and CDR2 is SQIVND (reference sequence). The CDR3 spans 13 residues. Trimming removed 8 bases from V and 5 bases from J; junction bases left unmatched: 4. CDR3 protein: CASSAGGVDTQYF. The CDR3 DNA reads TGTGCCAGTTCAGCGGGAGGGGTAGATACGCAGTATTTT. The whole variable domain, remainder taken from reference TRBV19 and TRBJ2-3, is DGGITQSPKYLFRKEGQNVTLSCEQNLNHDAMYWYRQDPGQGLRLIYYSQIVNDFQKGDIAEGYSVSREKKESFPLTVTSAQKNPTAFYLCASSAGGVDTQYFGPGTRLTVL.

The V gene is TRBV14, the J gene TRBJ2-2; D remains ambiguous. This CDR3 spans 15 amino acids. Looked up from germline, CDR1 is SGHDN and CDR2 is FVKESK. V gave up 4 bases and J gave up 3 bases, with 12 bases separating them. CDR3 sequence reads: CASSPYRVHTGELFF. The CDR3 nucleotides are TGTGCCAGCAGCCCTTATCGGGTGCACACCGGGGAGCTGTTTTTT.

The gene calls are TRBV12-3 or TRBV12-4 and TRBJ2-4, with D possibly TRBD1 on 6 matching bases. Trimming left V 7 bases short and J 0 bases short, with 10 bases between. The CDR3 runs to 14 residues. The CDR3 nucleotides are TGTGCCAGCACCACAGGGTTAGCCAAAAACATTCAGTACTTC. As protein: CASTTGLAKNIQYF.

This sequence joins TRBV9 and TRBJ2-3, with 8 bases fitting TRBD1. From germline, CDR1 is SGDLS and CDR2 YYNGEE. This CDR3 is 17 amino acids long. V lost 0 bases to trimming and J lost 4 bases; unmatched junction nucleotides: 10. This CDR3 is CASSVARQGMVADTQYF. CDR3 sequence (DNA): TGTGCCAGCAGCGTAGCCCGACAGGGGATGGTTGCAGATACGCAGTATTTT.

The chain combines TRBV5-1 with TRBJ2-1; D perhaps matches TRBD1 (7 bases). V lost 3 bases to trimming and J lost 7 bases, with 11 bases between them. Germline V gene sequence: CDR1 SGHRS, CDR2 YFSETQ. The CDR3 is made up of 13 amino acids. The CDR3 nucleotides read TGCGCCAGCAGCTGGACAGGAGGGAATGAGCAGTTCTTC. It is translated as CASSWTGGNEQFF. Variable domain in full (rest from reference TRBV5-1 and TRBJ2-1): KAGVTQTPRYLIKTRGQQVTLSCSPISGHRSVSWYQQTPGQGLQFLFEYFSETQRNKGNFPGRFSGRQFSNSRSEMNVSTLELGDSALYLCASSWTGGNEQFFGPGTRLTVL.

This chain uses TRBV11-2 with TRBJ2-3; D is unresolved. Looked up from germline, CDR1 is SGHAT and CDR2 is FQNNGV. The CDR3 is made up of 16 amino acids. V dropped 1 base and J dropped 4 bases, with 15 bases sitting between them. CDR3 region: CASSLGQFPAADTQYF. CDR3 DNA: TGTGCCAGCAGCTTAGGTCAATTCCCGGCGGCAGATACGCAGTATTTT.

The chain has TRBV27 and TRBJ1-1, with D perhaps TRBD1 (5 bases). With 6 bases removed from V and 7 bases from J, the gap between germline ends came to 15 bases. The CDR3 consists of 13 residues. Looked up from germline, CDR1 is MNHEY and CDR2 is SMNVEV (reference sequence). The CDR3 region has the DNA TGTGCCAGCAGCTCCATCCTAGGGGTTGAAGCTTTCTTT. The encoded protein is CASSSILGVEAFF.

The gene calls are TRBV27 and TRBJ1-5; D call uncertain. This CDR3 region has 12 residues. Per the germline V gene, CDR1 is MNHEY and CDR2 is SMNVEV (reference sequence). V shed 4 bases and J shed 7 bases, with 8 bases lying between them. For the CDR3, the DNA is TGTGCCAGCAGTTCGGGTTTACAGCCCCAGCATTTT. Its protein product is CASSSGLQPQHF.

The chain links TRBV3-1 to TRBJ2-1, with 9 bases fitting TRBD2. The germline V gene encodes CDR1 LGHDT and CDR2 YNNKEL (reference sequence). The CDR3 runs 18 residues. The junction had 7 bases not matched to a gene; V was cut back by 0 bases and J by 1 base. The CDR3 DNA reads TGTGCCAGCAGCCAAGATCTTAGCGGGAGAGCGTCCTACAATGAGCAGTTCTTC. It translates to CASSQDLSGRASYNEQFF.

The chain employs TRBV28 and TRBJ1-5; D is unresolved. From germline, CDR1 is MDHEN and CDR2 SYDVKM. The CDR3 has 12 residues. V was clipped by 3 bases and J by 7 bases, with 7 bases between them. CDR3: CASSFVAQPQHF. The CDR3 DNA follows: TGTGCCAGCAGTTTTGTAGCGCAGCCCCAGCATTTT.

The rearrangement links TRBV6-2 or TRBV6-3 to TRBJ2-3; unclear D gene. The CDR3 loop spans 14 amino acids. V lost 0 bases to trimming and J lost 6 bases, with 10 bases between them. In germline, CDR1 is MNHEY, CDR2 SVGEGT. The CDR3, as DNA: TGTGCCAGCAGTTACTCGTTATTCGGGGATACGCAGTATTTT. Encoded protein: CASSYSLFGDTQYF.

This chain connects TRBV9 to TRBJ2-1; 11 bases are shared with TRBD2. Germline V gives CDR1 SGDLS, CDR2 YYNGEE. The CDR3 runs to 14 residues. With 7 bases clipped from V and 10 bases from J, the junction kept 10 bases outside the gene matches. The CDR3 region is CASGGASGRTEQFF. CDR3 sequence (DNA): TGTGCCAGCGGGGGGGCTAGCGGGAGGACGGAGCAGTTCTTC. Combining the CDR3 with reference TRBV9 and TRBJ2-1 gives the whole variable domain DSGVTQTPKHLITATGQRVTLRCSPRSGDLSVYWYQQSLDQGLQFLIQYYNGEERAKGNILERFSAQQFPDLHSELNLSSLELGDSALYFCASGGASGRTEQFFGPGTRLTVL.

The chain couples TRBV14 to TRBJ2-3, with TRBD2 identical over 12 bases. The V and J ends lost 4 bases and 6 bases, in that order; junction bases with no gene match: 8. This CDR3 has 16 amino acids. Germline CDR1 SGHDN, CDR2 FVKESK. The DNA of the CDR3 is TGTGCCAGCAGCCCGGCTAGCGGGAGGGCCTCGGATACGCAGTATTTT. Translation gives CASSPASGRASDTQYF.

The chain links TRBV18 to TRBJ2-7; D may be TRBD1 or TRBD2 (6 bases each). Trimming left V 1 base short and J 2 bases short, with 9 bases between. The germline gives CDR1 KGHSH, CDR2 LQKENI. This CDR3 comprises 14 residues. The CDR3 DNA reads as TGTGCCAGCTCACCACAGGGGGGCCCCTACGAGCAGTACTTC. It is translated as CASSPQGGPYEQYF.

CDR3 amino acids: CASSSFGATEAFF. The CDR3 DNA is TGCGCCAGCAGCTCCTTCGGGGCCACTGAAGCTTTCTTT. The chain has TRBV5-1 and TRBJ1-1, with D perhaps matching TRBD1 (5 bases). Looked up from germline, CDR1 is SGHRS and CDR2 is YFSETQ. V was pared by 3 bases and J by 4 bases, with 10 bases between. The CDR3 is 13 residues long.

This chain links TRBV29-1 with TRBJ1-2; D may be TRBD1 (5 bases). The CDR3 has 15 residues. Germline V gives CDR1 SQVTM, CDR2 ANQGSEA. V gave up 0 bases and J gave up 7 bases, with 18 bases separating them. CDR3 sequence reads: CSVEDPDSGLVGYTF. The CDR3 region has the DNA TGCAGCGTTGAAGATCCCGACAGCGGGCTGGTTGGCTACACCTTC. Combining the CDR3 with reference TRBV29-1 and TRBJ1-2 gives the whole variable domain SAVISQKPSRDICQRGTSLTIQCQVDSQVTMMFWYRQQPGQSLTLIATANQGSEATYESGFVIDKFPISRPNLTFSTLTVSNMSPEDSSIYLCSVEDPDSGLVGYTFGSGTRLTVV.

The CDR3 region is CASSRTGVEQFF. In DNA, the CDR3 is TGTGCCAGCAGTAGGACAGGGGTGGAGCAGTTCTTC. J is TRBJ2-1 and V is TRBV6-6; TRBD1 agrees at 9 bases. This CDR3 comprises 12 residues. CDR1 is MNHNY and CDR2 is SVGAGI in the germline V gene (reference sequence). V shed 5 bases, J shed 10 bases, and the junction held 3 bases outside the gene matches.

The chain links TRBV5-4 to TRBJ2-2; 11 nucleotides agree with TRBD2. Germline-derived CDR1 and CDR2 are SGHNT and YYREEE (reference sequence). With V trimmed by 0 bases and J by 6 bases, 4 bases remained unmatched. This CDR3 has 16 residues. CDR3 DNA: TGTGCCAGCAGCTTGGTAGCGGGAGGGCCGCCCGGGGAGCTGTTTTTT. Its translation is CASSLVAGGPPGELFF.

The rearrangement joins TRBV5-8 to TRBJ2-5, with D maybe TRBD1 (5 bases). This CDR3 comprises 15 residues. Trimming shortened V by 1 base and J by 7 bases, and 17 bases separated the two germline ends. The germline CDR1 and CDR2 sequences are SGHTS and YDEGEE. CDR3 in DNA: TGTGCCAGCAGCTTGTTCCGAGACAGTTTCGGGACCCAGTACTTC. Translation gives CASSLFRDSFGTQYF.

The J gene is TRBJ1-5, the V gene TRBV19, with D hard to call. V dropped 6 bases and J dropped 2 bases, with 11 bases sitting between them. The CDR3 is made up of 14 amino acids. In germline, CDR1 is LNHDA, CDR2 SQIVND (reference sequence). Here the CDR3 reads CASRVLGGNQPQHF. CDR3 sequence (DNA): TGTGCCAGTAGAGTGCTGGGCGGCAATCAGCCCCAGCATTTT.

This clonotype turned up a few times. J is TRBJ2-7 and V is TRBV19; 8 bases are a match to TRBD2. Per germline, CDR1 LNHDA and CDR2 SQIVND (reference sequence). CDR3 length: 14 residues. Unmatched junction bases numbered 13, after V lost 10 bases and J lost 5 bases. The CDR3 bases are TGTGCCACCCAAGCTACGGGAGGGATCCACGAGCAGTACTTC. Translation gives CATQATGGIHEQYF.

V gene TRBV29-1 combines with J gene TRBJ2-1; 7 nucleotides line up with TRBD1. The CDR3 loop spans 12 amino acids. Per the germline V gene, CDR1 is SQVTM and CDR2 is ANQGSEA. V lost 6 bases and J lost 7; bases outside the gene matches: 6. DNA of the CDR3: TGCAGCGTGCAGGGGGTTGAAAATGAGCAGTTCTTC. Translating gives CSVQGVENEQFF.

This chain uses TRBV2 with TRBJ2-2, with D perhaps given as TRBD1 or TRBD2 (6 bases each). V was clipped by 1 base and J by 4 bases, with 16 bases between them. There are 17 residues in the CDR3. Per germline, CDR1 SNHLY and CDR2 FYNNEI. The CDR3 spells CASSEGGTGAITGELFF. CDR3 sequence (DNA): TGTGCCAGCAGTGAAGGAGGGACGGGGGCAATCACCGGGGAGCTGTTTTTT.

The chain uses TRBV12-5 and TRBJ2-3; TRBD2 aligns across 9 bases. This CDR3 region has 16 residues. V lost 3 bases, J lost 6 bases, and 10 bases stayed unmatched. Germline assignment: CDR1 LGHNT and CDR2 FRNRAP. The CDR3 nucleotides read TGTGCTAGTGGTTTCGCCTTCCTAGCGGGAAAGGATACGCAGTATTTT. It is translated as CASGFAFLAGKDTQYF.

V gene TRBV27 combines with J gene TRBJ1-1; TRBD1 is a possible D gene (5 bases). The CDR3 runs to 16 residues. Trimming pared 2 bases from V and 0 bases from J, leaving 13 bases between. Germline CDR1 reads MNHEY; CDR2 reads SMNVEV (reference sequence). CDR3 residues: CASSLGAWSLNTEAFF. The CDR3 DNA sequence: TGTGCCAGCAGTTTAGGGGCCTGGTCTCTGAACACTGAAGCTTTCTTT.

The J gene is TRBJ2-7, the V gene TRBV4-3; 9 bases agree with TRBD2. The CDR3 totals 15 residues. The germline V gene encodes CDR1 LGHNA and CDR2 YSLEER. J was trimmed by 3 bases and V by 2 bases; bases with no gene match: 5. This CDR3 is CASSQFTTSGYEQYF. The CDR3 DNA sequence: TGCGCCAGCAGCCAATTCACGACTAGCGGCTACGAGCAGTACTTC.

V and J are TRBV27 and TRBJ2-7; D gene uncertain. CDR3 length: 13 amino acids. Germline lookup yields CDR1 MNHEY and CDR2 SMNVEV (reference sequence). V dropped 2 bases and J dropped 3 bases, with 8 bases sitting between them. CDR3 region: CASSLATSYEQYF. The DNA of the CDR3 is TGTGCCAGCAGTTTAGCGACCAGCTACGAGCAGTACTTC.